These T cell receptor beta chains were read from a single sample in a study of chemoradiotherapy in HPV16-positive cancers. The repertoire was sequenced with immunoSEQ multiplex PCR; TCRdb's copy has only in-frame clones and lacks some. The table shows about 5,000 clones, with about 80% occurring only once. Sample collection occurred from a patient who underwent chemoradiotherapy. The receptors derive from a human donor with HPV-associated anogenital cancer. CDR3s include the opening cysteine and the closing phenylalanine or tryptophan. Each record gives: J gene, V gene, D gene, CDR3 length, clone size, CDR3 DNA, CDR3 protein. A D gene is named only where the DNA matches it firmly. Size is stated for part of the rows, as once, few or many counts, or as a class when the clone is expanded.

j_call: TRBJ2-3; v_call: TRBV30; d_call: NA; cdr3_length: 16; clone_size: NA; cdr3_nt: TGTGCCTGGACCCTCGGGGGGCACCCCGGTCGTTATACGCAGTATTTT; cdr3_aa: CAWTLGGHPGRYTQYF
j_call: TRBJ2-3; v_call: TRBV6-6; d_call: NA; cdr3_length: 14; clone_size: NA; cdr3_nt: TGTGCCAGCAGTTACACTCGCGGCACAGATACGCAGTATTTT; cdr3_aa: CASSYTRGTDTQYF
j_call: TRBJ1-5; v_call: TRBV28; d_call: TRBD1; cdr3_length: 16; clone_size: NA; cdr3_nt: TGTGCCAGCACCGATAACAGGGGGCGGCGCAATCAGCCCCAGCATTTT; cdr3_aa: CASTDNRGRRNQPQHF
j_call: TRBJ1-2; v_call: TRBV23-1; d_call: NA; cdr3_length: 22; clone_size: NA; cdr3_nt: TGCGCCAGCAGTCATGTGCCTGTCTCCCGGGAGCCCCCAAAACAGGTCAACTATGGCTACACCTTC; cdr3_aa: CASSHVPVSREPPKQVNYGYTF
j_call: TRBJ1-1; v_call: TRBV9; d_call: TRBD1; cdr3_length: 15; clone_size: NA; cdr3_nt: TGTGCCAGCAGTTTACCAGACAGGGGGCCGACTGAAGCTTTCTTT; cdr3_aa: CASSLPDRGPTEAFF
j_call: TRBJ2-2; v_call: TRBV27; d_call: TRBD1; cdr3_length: 17; clone_size: NA; cdr3_nt: TGTGCCAGCTCCTTGGGACAGGGATTTCAGGGCACCGGGGAGCTGTTTTTT; cdr3_aa: CASSLGQGFQGTGELFF
j_call: TRBJ1-2; v_call: TRBV6-1; d_call: NA; cdr3_length: 13; clone_size: few; cdr3_nt: TGTGCCAGCAGCCCGACAGTCAACTATGGCTACACCTTC; cdr3_aa: CASSPTVNYGYTF
j_call: TRBJ2-5; v_call: TRBV5-1; d_call: TRBD1; cdr3_length: 16; clone_size: NA; cdr3_nt: TGCGCCAGCAGCTCCTACTCCAGGGGGCTACAAGAGACCCAGTACTTC; cdr3_aa: CASSSYSRGLQETQYF
j_call: TRBJ1-1; v_call: TRBV18; d_call: NA; cdr3_length: 15; clone_size: NA; cdr3_nt: TGTGCCAGCTCACCGTTCCAGGGTGGGAACACTGAAGCTTTCTTT; cdr3_aa: CASSPFQGGNTEAFF
j_call: TRBJ2-5; v_call: TRBV19; d_call: TRBD2; cdr3_length: 17; clone_size: NA; cdr3_nt: TGTGCCAGTAGTCCCGACACCCTGACTAGCGGGGGGAAGACCCAGTACTTC; cdr3_aa: CASSPDTLTSGGKTQYF
j_call: TRBJ2-3; v_call: TRBV18; d_call: NA; cdr3_length: 15; clone_size: NA; cdr3_nt: TGTGCCAGCTCACTTCGAGCGATTAGCACAGATACGCAGTATTTT; cdr3_aa: CASSLRAISTDTQYF
j_call: TRBJ2-3; v_call: TRBV5-1; d_call: TRBD2; cdr3_length: 16; clone_size: NA; cdr3_nt: TGCGCCAGCAGCTTGGCCCAGCGGGAGACTTCAGATACGCAGTATTTT; cdr3_aa: CASSLAQRETSDTQYF
j_call: TRBJ2-2; v_call: TRBV27; d_call: NA; cdr3_length: 12; clone_size: NA; cdr3_nt: TGTGCCAGCAGTTTCGTCACCGGGGAGCTGTTTTTT; cdr3_aa: CASSFVTGELFF
j_call: TRBJ1-2; v_call: TRBV2; d_call: NA; cdr3_length: 14; clone_size: few; cdr3_nt: TGTGCCAGCAGTGGAAACGTTCAGGCCTATGGCTACACCTTC; cdr3_aa: CASSGNVQAYGYTF
j_call: TRBJ1-4; v_call: TRBV2; d_call: NA; cdr3_length: 16; clone_size: NA; cdr3_nt: TGTGCCAGCATTACAGGCGGCCTAGCAACTAATGAAAAACTGTTTTTT; cdr3_aa: CASITGGLATNEKLFF
j_call: TRBJ1-4; v_call: TRBV15; d_call: NA; cdr3_length: 19; clone_size: NA; cdr3_nt: TGTGCCACCAGCTTCCCGGCTACGGGGCTCCTAGGCCGAGGTGAAAAACTGTTTTTT; cdr3_aa: CATSFPATGLLGRGEKLFF
j_call: TRBJ2-4; v_call: TRBV7-9; d_call: NA; cdr3_length: 19; clone_size: NA; cdr3_nt: TGTGCCAGCAGCCCGCTAGGGGGGGCCACAGGGTTCGCCAAAAACATTCAGTACTTC; cdr3_aa: CASSPLGGATGFAKNIQYF
j_call: TRBJ2-4; v_call: TRBV9; d_call: TRBD1; cdr3_length: 16; clone_size: NA; cdr3_nt: TGTGCCAGCAGCGTAAGGGGGGGACAGGGGAAAGACATTCAGTACTTC; cdr3_aa: CASSVRGGQGKDIQYF
j_call: TRBJ2-1; v_call: TRBV7-2; d_call: TRBD2; cdr3_length: 16; clone_size: NA; cdr3_nt: TGTGCCAGCAGCTTAGCGGCGGGGGGGCTTTTCAATGAGCAGTTCTTC; cdr3_aa: CASSLAAGGLFNEQFF
j_call: TRBJ1-1; v_call: TRBV30; d_call: TRBD1; cdr3_length: 13; clone_size: NA; cdr3_nt: TGTGCCTACAACAGGGGGGCCGGGACTGAAGCTTTCTTT; cdr3_aa: CAYNRGAGTEAFF
j_call: TRBJ2-1; v_call: TRBV19; d_call: TRBD1; cdr3_length: 15; clone_size: once; cdr3_nt: TGTGCCAGTAACCGGCAGGGGGCGTCCTACAATGAGCAGTTCTTC; cdr3_aa: CASNRQGASYNEQFF
j_call: TRBJ1-2; v_call: TRBV7-3; d_call: TRBD1; cdr3_length: 15; clone_size: NA; cdr3_nt: TGTGCCAGCAGCTATCGGACAGGGAGCAACTATGGCTACACCTTC; cdr3_aa: CASSYRTGSNYGYTF
j_call: TRBJ1-1; v_call: TRBV27; d_call: NA; cdr3_length: 16; clone_size: NA; cdr3_nt: TGTGCCAGCAGTTTCATCCGGCCCCTAATGAACACTGAAGCTTTCTTT; cdr3_aa: CASSFIRPLMNTEAFF
j_call: TRBJ1-5; v_call: TRBV12-5; d_call: TRBD1; cdr3_length: 15; clone_size: once; cdr3_nt: TGTGCTAGTGGCCCACCGCAGGGGGGTTACCAGCCCCAGCATTTT; cdr3_aa: CASGPPQGGYQPQHF
j_call: TRBJ2-1; v_call: TRBV19; d_call: NA; cdr3_length: 13; clone_size: NA; cdr3_nt: TGTGCCAGTAATTCTGTGATTGGCTATGAGCAGTTCTTC; cdr3_aa: CASNSVIGYEQFF
j_call: TRBJ2-1; v_call: TRBV9; d_call: NA; cdr3_length: 15; clone_size: NA; cdr3_nt: TGTGCCAGCAGCCTCGGAAGTTCCTCCTACAATGAGCAGTTCTTC; cdr3_aa: CASSLGSSSYNEQFF
j_call: TRBJ2-1; v_call: TRBV5-6; d_call: NA; cdr3_length: 11; clone_size: NA; cdr3_nt: TGTGCCAGCAGCTTTCGCGCCGAGCAGTTCTTC; cdr3_aa: CASSFRAEQFF
j_call: TRBJ2-1; v_call: TRBV7-2; d_call: NA; cdr3_length: 14; clone_size: large; cdr3_nt: TGTGCCAGCAGCTTATCCAAAACGGGGAATGAGCAGTTCTTC; cdr3_aa: CASSLSKTGNEQFF
j_call: TRBJ1-1; v_call: TRBV7-9; d_call: NA; cdr3_length: 16; clone_size: NA; cdr3_nt: TGTGCCAGCAGCCGACGGTCAGCTTGGGGGCAGACTGAAGCTTTCTTT; cdr3_aa: CASSRRSAWGQTEAFF
j_call: TRBJ1-1; v_call: TRBV7-6; d_call: NA; cdr3_length: 14; clone_size: NA; cdr3_nt: TGTGCCAGCAGCTTAGGGGGCCCGGGGACTGAAGCTTTCTTT; cdr3_aa: CASSLGGPGTEAFF
j_call: TRBJ2-1; v_call: TRBV11-3; d_call: TRBD2; cdr3_length: 15; clone_size: NA; cdr3_nt: TGTGCCAGCAGCCCGGGACTAGAATCCTACAATGAGCAGTTCTTC; cdr3_aa: CASSPGLESYNEQFF
j_call: TRBJ2-7; v_call: TRBV7-2; d_call: TRBD1; cdr3_length: 12; clone_size: few; cdr3_nt: TGTGCCAGCAGCCCGGGACAGAGCGAGCAGTACTTC; cdr3_aa: CASSPGQSEQYF
j_call: TRBJ2-2; v_call: TRBV5-6; d_call: NA; cdr3_length: 17; clone_size: NA; cdr3_nt: TGTGCCAGCAGCTTGTACAGGGGAGGGCGGGACACCGGGGAGCTGTTTTTT; cdr3_aa: CASSLYRGGRDTGELFF
j_call: TRBJ1-5; v_call: TRBV7-2; d_call: NA; cdr3_length: 15; clone_size: NA; cdr3_nt: TGTGCCAGCAGCTTGGGAGGGGGTGGCAATCAGCCCCAGCATTTT; cdr3_aa: CASSLGGGGNQPQHF
j_call: TRBJ2-7; v_call: TRBV27; d_call: TRBD1; cdr3_length: 15; clone_size: NA; cdr3_nt: TGTGCCAGCAGTCCTAAGACAGGGCTCTCCTACGAGCAGTACTTC; cdr3_aa: CASSPKTGLSYEQYF
j_call: TRBJ2-3; v_call: TRBV27; d_call: NA; cdr3_length: 14; clone_size: NA; cdr3_nt: TGTGCCAGCAGGAAACGCGGAGACGAGAATACGCAGTATTTT; cdr3_aa: CASRKRGDENTQYF
j_call: TRBJ2-1; v_call: TRBV6-1; d_call: TRBD2; cdr3_length: 15; clone_size: NA; cdr3_nt: TGTGCCAGCAGTCTAGCGGGAGTGGGCTTCAATGAGCAGTTCTTC; cdr3_aa: CASSLAGVGFNEQFF